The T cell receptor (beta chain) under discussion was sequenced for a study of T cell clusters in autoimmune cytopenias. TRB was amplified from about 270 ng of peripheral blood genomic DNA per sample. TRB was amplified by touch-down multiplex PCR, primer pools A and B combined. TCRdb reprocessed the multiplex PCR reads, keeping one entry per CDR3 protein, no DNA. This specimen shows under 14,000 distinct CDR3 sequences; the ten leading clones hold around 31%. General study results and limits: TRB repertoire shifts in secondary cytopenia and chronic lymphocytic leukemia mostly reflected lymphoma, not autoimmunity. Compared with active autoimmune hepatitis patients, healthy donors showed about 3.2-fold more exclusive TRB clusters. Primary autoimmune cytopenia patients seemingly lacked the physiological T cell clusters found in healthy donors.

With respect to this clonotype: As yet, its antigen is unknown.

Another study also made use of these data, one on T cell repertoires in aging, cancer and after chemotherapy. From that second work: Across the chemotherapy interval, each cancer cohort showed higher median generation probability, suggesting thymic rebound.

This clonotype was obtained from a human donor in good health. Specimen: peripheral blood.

The CDR3 reads CASSPFGQGFSNEQFF. The chain has TRBV19 and TRBJ2-1; TCRdb reports TRBD1, a call that lacks DNA to check it against. The CDR3 runs 16 residues. Germline values: CDR1 LNHDA, CDR2 SQIVND (reference sequence). Variable domain in full (rest from reference TRBV19 and TRBJ2-1): DGGITQSPKYLFRKEGQNVTLSCEQNLNHDAMYWYRQDPGQGLRLIYYSQIVNDFQKGDIAEGYSVSREKKESFPLTVTSAQKNPTAFYLCASSPFGQGFSNEQFFGPGTRLTVL.